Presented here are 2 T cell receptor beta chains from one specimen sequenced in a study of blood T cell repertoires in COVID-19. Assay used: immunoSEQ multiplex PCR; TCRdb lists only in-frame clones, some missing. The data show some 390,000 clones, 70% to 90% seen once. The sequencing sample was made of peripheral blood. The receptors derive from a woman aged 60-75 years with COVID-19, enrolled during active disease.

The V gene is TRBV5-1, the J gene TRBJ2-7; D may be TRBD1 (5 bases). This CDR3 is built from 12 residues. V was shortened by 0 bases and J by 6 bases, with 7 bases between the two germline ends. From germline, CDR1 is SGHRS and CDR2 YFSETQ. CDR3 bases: TGCGCCAGCAGCTTGGCGCAGGGCGAGCAGTACTTC. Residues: CASSLAQGEQYF.

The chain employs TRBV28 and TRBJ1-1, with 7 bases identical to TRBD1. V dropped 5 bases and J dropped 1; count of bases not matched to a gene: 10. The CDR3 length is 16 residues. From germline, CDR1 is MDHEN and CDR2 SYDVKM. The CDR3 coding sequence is TGTGCCAGCAGTCTAACACAGGGGCGAAGGAACACTGAAGCTTTCTTT. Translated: CASSLTQGRRNTEAFF. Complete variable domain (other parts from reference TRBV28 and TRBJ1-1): DVKVTQSSRYLVKRTGEKVFLECVQDMDHENMFWYRQDPGLGLRLIYFSYDVKMKEKGDIPEGYSVSREKKERFSLILESASTNQTSMYLCASSLTQGRRNTEAFFGQGTRLTVV.